The 28 T cell receptor beta chains listed next were all sequenced from one sample in a study of blood T cell repertoires in COVID-19. Data came from immunoSEQ multiplex PCR; TCRdb stores just in-frame clones and leaves some out. The table includes roughly 190,000 clones, around nine tenths detected once. Sample: peripheral blood. Every receptor here comes from a man younger than 30 with active or convalescent COVID-19.

The chain recombines TRBV6-5 with TRBJ2-6, with TRBD1 as a possible D gene (6 bases). Trimming pared 6 bases from V and 2 bases from J, leaving 11 bases between. Germline loops: CDR1 MNHEY, CDR2 SVGAGI. CDR3 length: 15 amino acids. The CDR3 here is CASRLTGTGANVLTF. DNA of the CDR3: TGTGCCAGCAGGCTCACAGGGACTGGGGCCAACGTCCTGACTTTC.

The chain is built from TRBV11-2 and TRBJ2-7, with D tentatively TRBD2 (6 bases). This CDR3 contains 15 residues. V dropped 4 bases and J dropped 3 bases, with 16 bases sitting between them. Germline CDR1 reads SGHAT; CDR2 reads FQNNGV. CDR3 amino acids: CASSWRDGRHYEQYF. Written as DNA, the CDR3 is TGTGCCAGCAGCTGGAGGGACGGAAGACACTACGAGCAGTACTTC.

V is TRBV5-1 and J is TRBJ2-5, with 10 bases lining up with TRBD2. The germline CDR1 and CDR2 sequences are SGHRS and YFSETQ. The ends lost 4 bases at V and 5 bases at J; junction bases unmatched: 8. The CDR3 loop spans 15 amino acids. CDR3 in DNA: TGCGCCAGCAGCCCAACTAGCGGGGAGGGGGAGACCCAGTACTTC. It specifies CASSPTSGEGETQYF.

CDR3 sequence reads: CAISDESNTEAFF. The CDR3 region has the DNA TGTGCCATCAGTGATGAGTCGAACACTGAAGCTTTCTTT. The V gene is TRBV10-3, the J gene TRBJ1-1; D uncertain. This CDR3 contains 13 residues. Per germline, CDR1 ENHRY and CDR2 SYGVKD. Trimming shortened V by 3 bases and J by 1 base, and 6 bases separated the two germline ends.

The chain recombines TRBV28 with TRBJ1-3; D is unclear. The CDR3 runs 14 residues. Trimming left V 6 bases short and J 3 bases short, with 12 bases between. Germline CDR1 reads MDHEN; CDR2 reads SYDVKM. The CDR3 region has the DNA TGTGCCAGCAGGAAAGGAGTAAATGGAAACACCATATATTTT. Translated, it gives CASRKGVNGNTIYF.

This chain joins TRBV29-1 and TRBJ2-2; D is uncertain. Trimming left V 0 bases short and J 1 base short, with 3 bases between. The CDR3 contains 13 residues. Germline CDR1 and CDR2: SQVTM and ANQGSEA. CDR3: CSVEDGNTGELFF. CDR3 coding DNA: TGCAGCGTTGAAGACGGGAACACCGGGGAGCTGTTTTTT.

The chain couples TRBV7-2 to TRBJ2-2; 8 bases map to TRBD1. With V trimmed by 4 bases and J by 4 bases, 5 bases remained unmatched. The CDR3 has 15 amino acids. In germline, CDR1 is SGHTA, CDR2 FQGNSA. The CDR3 nucleotides are TGTGCCAGCAGCTCCCAGGGGGCGCTCACCGGGGAGCTGTTTTTT. Its translation: CASSSQGALTGELFF.

J is TRBJ1-1 and V is TRBV14; TRBD1 is a possible D gene (5 bases). CDR3 length: 15 amino acids. The V and J ends lost 2 bases and 0 bases respectively, with 10 bases between them. CDR1 and CDR2 from the germline V gene are SGHDN and FVKESK. The CDR3 DNA reads TGTGCCAGCAGCCAAAAACGGACACTGAACACTGAAGCTTTCTTT. Translated, it gives CASSQKRTLNTEAFF.

This sequence joins TRBV13 and TRBJ1-6, with D hard to call. The germline CDR1 and CDR2 sequences are PRHDT and FYEKMQ (reference sequence). Deletions cut 5 bases from V and 0 bases from J, with 11 bases between. The CDR3 has 16 amino acids. CDR3 DNA sequence: TGTGCCAGCAGCAGTAGTCAGGCCTCCTATAATTCACCCCTCCACTTT. The encoded protein is CASSSSQASYNSPLHF.

The chain employs TRBV2 and TRBJ2-6; perhaps TRBD1 as D (5 bases). Germline V gene sequence: CDR1 SNHLY, CDR2 FYNNEI. Trimming took off 1 base at V and 4 bases at J, with 8 bases between the two ends. CDR3 length: 15 residues. CDR3 DNA: TGTGCCAGCAGTGAAGGGGGCGCGGGGGCCAACGTCCTGACTTTC. This translates into CASSEGGAGANVLTF.

V and J are TRBV5-4 and TRBJ2-1; 9 bases fit TRBD2. The trim removed 0 bases at V and 4 bases at J, leaving 5 bases unmatched. The CDR3 is made up of 16 amino acids. The germline V gene encodes CDR1 SGHNT and CDR2 YYREEE (reference sequence). In nucleotides, the CDR3 is TGTGCCAGCAGCTTGGTTACTAGCGGGTATTACAATGAGCAGTTCTTC. It yields the protein CASSLVTSGYYNEQFF.

This chain links TRBV18 with TRBJ2-3, with 10 bases identical to TRBD2. There are 16 residues in the CDR3. The germline V gene has CDR1 KGHSH and CDR2 LQKENI. Trimming at V came to 3 bases and at J to 2 bases, leaving 5 bases not matched to a gene. The CDR3 protein is CASSPNLAGATDTQYF. CDR3 nucleotides: TGTGCCAGCTCACCCAATCTAGCGGGAGCCACAGATACGCAGTATTTT.

The V gene is TRBV5-1, the J gene TRBJ2-3; TRBD2 matches at 9 bases. The junction had 9 bases not matched to a gene; V was cut back by 7 bases and J by 3 bases. The CDR3 loop spans 15 amino acids. The germline CDR1 and CDR2 sequences are SGHRS and YFSETQ. The CDR3, as DNA: TGCGCCAGCGGAGGGGGCGGGGGGGGAACAGATACGCAGTATTTT. This gives the protein CASGGGGGGTDTQYF.

V is TRBV6-2 or TRBV6-3 and J is TRBJ2-3; D is unclear. The CDR3 is made up of 14 amino acids. The V gene lost 0 bases and the J gene lost 4 bases, with 8 bases spanning the gap. The germline gives CDR1 MNHEY, CDR2 SVGEGT. In nucleotides, the CDR3 is TGTGCCAGCAGTTACTCGGAGTTTTCAGATACGCAGTATTTT. This encodes CASSYSEFSDTQYF.

This chain uses TRBV5-4 with TRBJ1-2, with 8 nucleotides matching TRBD1. Trimming cost V 4 bases and J 7 bases; bases outside gene matches: 9. Germline values: CDR1 SGHNT, CDR2 YYREEE (reference sequence). This CDR3 has 14 residues. Written as DNA, the CDR3 is TGTGCCAGCAGCACGTCAGGGGGCTCTGGTGGCTACACCTTC. It translates to CASSTSGGSGGYTF.

The CDR3 DNA sequence: TGTGCCAGCAGCTTATTGGGGACAGGTTATGGCTACACCTTC. Its translation: CASSLLGTGYGYTF. V usage is TRBV13 and J usage is TRBJ1-2, with 8 bases identical to TRBD1. The length of the CDR3 is 14 residues. With V trimmed by 2 bases and J by 5 bases, 4 bases remained unmatched. CDR1 is PRHDT and CDR2 is FYEKMQ in the germline V gene (reference sequence).

This clone was picked up a small number of times. The CDR3, as DNA: TGCGCCAGCTTCGATCCGGGACAGCGAAATTCACCCCTCCACTTT. It is translated as CASFDPGQRNSPLHF. This chain links TRBV5-1 with TRBJ1-6; TRBD1 matches 7 bases. Germline CDR1 is SGHRS and CDR2 is YFSETQ. The CDR3 is made up of 15 amino acids. V shed 7 bases and J 7 bases; nucleotides not matched to a gene: 11.

V is TRBV7-8 and J is TRBJ2-1; D is undetermined. The CDR3 has 17 residues. The germline V and J ends were trimmed by 1 base and 0 bases, with 13 bases remaining between them. Germline V gene data show CDR1 as SGHVS and CDR2 as FQNEAQ. This CDR3 is CASSLGSPQSSYNEQFF. The DNA for the CDR3 is TGTGCCAGCAGCTTAGGGAGCCCTCAGAGCTCCTACAATGAGCAGTTCTTC.

DNA for the CDR3: TGCGCCAGCAGCTTTGCAGGGAGCACAGATACGCAGTATTTT. Protein product: CASSFAGSTDTQYF. This chain uses TRBV5-1 with TRBJ2-3; D possibly corresponds to TRBD1 (5 bases). With 2 bases removed from V and 0 bases from J, the gap between germline ends came to 7 bases. CDR1 and CDR2 (germline): SGHRS, YFSETQ. This CDR3 has 14 residues.

The gene calls are TRBV19 and TRBJ1-6; 8 positions agree with TRBD1. The CDR3 loop spans 15 amino acids. Germline CDR1 reads LNHDA; CDR2 reads SQIVND (reference sequence). The V segment lost 0 bases and the J segment 8 bases; nucleotides outside the gene matches: 3. Here the CDR3 reads CASSIDTRGHSPLHF. In DNA form, the CDR3 reads TGTGCCAGTAGTATAGATACCAGGGGGCATTCACCCCTCCACTTT.

This chain links TRBV30 with TRBJ2-3; 9 positions agree with TRBD2. From germline, CDR1 is GTSNPN and CDR2 SVGIG (reference sequence). The CDR3 has 16 residues. Trimming took 5 bases from V and 4 from J; bases not matched to a gene: 13. The CDR3 bases are TGTGCCTGGGGGCGGGGGGGCCATAGGTCCCCAGATACGCAGTATTTT. Residues: CAWGRGGHRSPDTQYF. Full variable domain (remainder filled in from reference TRBV30 and TRBJ2-3): SQTIHQWPATLVQPVGSPLSLECTVEGTSNPNLYWYRQAAGRGLQLLFYSVGIGQISSEVPQNLSASRPQDRQFILSSKKLLLSDSGFYLCAWGRGGHRSPDTQYFGPGTRLTVL.

V is TRBV29-1 and J is TRBJ1-3, with 7 bases that match TRBD1. Germline trimming cut 4 bases from V and 3 bases from J; bases unmatched to any gene: 3. This CDR3 spans 13 amino acids. The germline V gene has CDR1 SQVTM and CDR2 ANQGSEA. The CDR3: CSVVGGNGNTIYF. CDR3 in DNA: TGCAGCGTTGTAGGGGGCAATGGAAACACCATATATTTT.

This clone was recorded only once. This chain links TRBV18 with TRBJ1-4; no definite D call. V lost 3 bases, J lost 2 bases, and 13 bases lay in between. Per germline, CDR1 KGHSH and CDR2 LQKENI. The CDR3 has 16 amino acids. The CDR3 spells CASSPITGITNEKLFF. CDR3 DNA sequence: TGTGCCAGCTCACCTATAACGGGGATCACTAATGAAAAACTGTTTTTT.

This chain connects TRBV5-4 to TRBJ1-2, with 7 bases fitting TRBD1. CDR1 and CDR2 (germline): SGHNT, YYREEE (reference sequence). J lost 1 base, V lost 0 bases, and 12 bases had no gene match. This CDR3 is built from 18 residues. The CDR3 region has the DNA TGTGCCAGCAGCTTGGCCTCGCAGGGGGGCCACTATAACTATGGCTACACCTTC. Translating it yields CASSLASQGGHYNYGYTF.

With respect to this clone: At one end the junction does not follow the germline gene, possibly because of a read error. This chain links TRBV6-5 with TRBJ1-1; TRBD1 might be the D (6 bases). CDR3 length: 10 amino acids. Germline values: CDR1 MNHEY, CDR2 SVGAGI. The CDR3 here is CASSLYREQF. CDR3 in DNA: TGTGCCAGCAGCCTGTACAGGGAGCAGTTC.

This clone was observed once. V is TRBV7-2 and J is TRBJ1-1; D call uncertain. The germline gives CDR1 SGHTA, CDR2 FQGNSA. This CDR3 has 16 amino acids. Trimming pared 5 bases from V and 2 bases from J, leaving 18 bases between. The CDR3 bases are TGTGCCAGCAGCGCCCGATTTGGACTATACAACACTGAAGCTTTCTTT. Residues: CASSARFGLYNTEAFF.

V gene TRBV7-9 combines with J gene TRBJ2-7, with D possibly TRBD1 on 5 matching bases. V lost 1 base and J 2 bases, leaving 15 bases between the germline ends. Germline V gene lookup returns CDR1 SEHNR and CDR2 FQNEAQ (reference sequence). The CDR3 runs 16 residues. DNA of the CDR3: TGTGCCAGCAGCTTAGGCCTTAGGGGCACCCCCTACGAGCAGTACGTC. Residues: CASSLGLRGTPYEQYV.

The chain carries TRBV28 and TRBJ1-1, with 10 bases fitting TRBD1. The J segment lost 3 bases and the V segment lost 3 bases, leaving 10 bases of the junction unmatched. This CDR3 spans 17 amino acids. The germline V gene encodes CDR1 MDHEN and CDR2 SYDVKM. The CDR3: CASSFVTGGARDTEAFF. Written as DNA, the CDR3 is TGTGCCAGCAGTTTTGTGACAGGGGGCGCAAGGGACACTGAAGCTTTCTTT.